This T cell receptor beta chain originates from a study of blood T cell repertoires in COVID-19. For the study at large: The United States, Italy and Spain supplied acute and convalescent COVID-19 samples.

Germline V lookup: CDR1 SGDLS, CDR2 YYNGEE. The trim removed 0 bases at V and 5 bases at J, leaving 5 bases unmatched. CDR3 length: 15 amino acids. In the authors' workflow: Counts of nucleated cells, estimated from reference gene primer amplification, were obtained. TCRdb keeps only in-frame clones here, not all; method: immunoSEQ multiplex PCR. V and J calls and clone size are as listed in that table; D and trimming were resolved from the DNA. Of about 130,000 clones listed, approximately 70% are singletons. This chain connects TRBV9 to TRBJ2-5, with TRBD1 matching 9 bases. Sequencing was carried out using peripheral blood. The sequence was obtained from a woman in her seventies with acute or convalescent COVID-19. CDR3 region: CASSVVGQGVETQYF. The CDR3 coding sequence is TGTGCCAGCAGCGTAGTGGGACAGGGTGTGGAGACCCAGTACTTC.